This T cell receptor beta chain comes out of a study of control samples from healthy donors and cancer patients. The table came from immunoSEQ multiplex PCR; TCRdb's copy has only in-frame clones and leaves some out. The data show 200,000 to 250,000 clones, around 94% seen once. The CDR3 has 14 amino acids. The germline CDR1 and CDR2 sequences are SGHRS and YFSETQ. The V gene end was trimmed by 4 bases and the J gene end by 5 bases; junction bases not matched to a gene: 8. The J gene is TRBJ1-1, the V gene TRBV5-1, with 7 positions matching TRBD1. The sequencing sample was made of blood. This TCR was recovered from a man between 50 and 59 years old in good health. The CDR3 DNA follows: TGCGCCAGCAGCCTGGAGGCAGGGGGGACTGAAGCTTTCTTT. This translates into CASSLEAGGTEAFF.